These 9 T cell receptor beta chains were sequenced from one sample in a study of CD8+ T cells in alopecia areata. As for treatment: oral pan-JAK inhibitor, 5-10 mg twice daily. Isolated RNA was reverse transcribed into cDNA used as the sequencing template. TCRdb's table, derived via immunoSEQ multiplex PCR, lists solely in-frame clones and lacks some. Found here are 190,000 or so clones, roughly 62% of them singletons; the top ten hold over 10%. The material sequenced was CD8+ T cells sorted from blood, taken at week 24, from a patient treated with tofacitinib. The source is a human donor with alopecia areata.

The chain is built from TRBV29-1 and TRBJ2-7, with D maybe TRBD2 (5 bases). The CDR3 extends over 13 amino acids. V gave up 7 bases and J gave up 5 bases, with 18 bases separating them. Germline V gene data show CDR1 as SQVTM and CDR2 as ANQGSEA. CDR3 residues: CSAAGILGNEQYF. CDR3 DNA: TGCAGCGCTGCCGGGATCCTGGGCAACGAGCAGTACTTC.

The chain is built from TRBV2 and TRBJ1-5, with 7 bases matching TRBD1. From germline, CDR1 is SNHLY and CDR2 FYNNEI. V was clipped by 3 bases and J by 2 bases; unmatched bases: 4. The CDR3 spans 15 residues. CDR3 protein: CASSDQTGRNQPQHF. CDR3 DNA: TGTGCCAGCAGTGACCAGACAGGGCGCAATCAGCCCCAGCATTTT.

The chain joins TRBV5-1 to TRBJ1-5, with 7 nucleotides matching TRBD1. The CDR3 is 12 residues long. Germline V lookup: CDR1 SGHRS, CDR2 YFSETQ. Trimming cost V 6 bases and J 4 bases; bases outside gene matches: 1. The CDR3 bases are TGCGCCAGCAAACAGGGGAATCAGCCCCAGCATTTT. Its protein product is CASKQGNQPQHF.

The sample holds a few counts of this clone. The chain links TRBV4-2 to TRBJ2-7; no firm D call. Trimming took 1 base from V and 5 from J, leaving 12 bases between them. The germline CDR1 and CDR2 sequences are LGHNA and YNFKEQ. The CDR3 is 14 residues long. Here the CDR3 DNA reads TGTGCCAGCAGCCAAGCAAGGAGCCAGCACGAGCAGTACTTC. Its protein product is CASSQARSQHEQYF.

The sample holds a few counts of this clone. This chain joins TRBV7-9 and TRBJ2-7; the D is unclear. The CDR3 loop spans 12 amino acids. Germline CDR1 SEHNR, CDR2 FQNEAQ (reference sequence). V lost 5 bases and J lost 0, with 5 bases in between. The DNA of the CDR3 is TGTGCCAGCAGCGCGAGCTCCTACGAGCAGTACTTC. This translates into CASSASSYEQYF.

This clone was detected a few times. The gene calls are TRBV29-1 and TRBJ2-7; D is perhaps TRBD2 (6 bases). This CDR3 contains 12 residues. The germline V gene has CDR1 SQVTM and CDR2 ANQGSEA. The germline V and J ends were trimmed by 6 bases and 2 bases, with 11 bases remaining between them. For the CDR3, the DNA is TGCAGCGTCCCGTGGGGGGCCTACGAGCAGTACTTC. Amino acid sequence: CSVPWGAYEQYF.

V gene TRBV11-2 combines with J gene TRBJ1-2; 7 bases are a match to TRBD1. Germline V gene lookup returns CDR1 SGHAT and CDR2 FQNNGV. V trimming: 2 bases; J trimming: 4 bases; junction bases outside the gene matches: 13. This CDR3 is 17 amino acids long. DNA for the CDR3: TGTGCCAGCAGCTTACTGCCACCGGGACGGGACAGCTATGGCTACACCTTC. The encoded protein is CASSLLPPGRDSYGYTF.

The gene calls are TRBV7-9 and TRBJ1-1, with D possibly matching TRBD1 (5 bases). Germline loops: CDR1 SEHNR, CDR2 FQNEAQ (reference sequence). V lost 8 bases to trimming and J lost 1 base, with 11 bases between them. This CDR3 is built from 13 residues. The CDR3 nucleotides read TGTGCCAGCTTCTTTGGGGGGAACACTGAAGCTTTCTTT. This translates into CASFFGGNTEAFF.

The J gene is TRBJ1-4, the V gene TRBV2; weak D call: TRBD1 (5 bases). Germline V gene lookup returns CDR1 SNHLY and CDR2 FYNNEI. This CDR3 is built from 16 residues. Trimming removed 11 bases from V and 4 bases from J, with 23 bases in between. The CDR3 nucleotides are TGTGCCGGGACCGCTGCATGGGCTTCCGGTAATGAAAAACTGTTTTTT. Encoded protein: CAGTAAWASGNEKLFF.